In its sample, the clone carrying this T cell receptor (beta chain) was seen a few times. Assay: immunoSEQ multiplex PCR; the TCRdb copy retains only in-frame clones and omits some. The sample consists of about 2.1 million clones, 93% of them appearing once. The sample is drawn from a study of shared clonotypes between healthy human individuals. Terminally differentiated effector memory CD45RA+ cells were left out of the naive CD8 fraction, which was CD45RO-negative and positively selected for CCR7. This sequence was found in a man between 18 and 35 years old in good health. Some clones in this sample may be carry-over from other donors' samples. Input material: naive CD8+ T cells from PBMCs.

CDR3 DNA sequence: TGTGCCAGCAGCCCCCGGGACAGCTCCTACGAGCAGTACTTC. Residues: CASSPRDSSYEQYF. The J gene is TRBJ2-7, the V gene TRBV7-3, with TRBD1 identical over 7 bases. This CDR3 spans 14 amino acids. The germline V gene encodes CDR1 SGHTA and CDR2 FQGTGA. With 5 bases clipped from V and 0 bases from J, the junction kept 4 bases outside the gene matches.